The entry below describes one TCR beta chain. The antigen is unknown. Data came from immunoSEQ multiplex PCR; TCRdb stores just in-frame clones and leaves some out. Of about 24,000 clones detected, roughly nine tenths appear once; the ten largest clones hold approximately 10%. The sample originates from a study of a mutant IDH1 vaccine in newly diagnosed glioma. Study summary: Treated patients showed a male proportion of approximately 62%, a female proportion of about 40%, and a mean age of around 40 years. Earlier care involved radiotherapy, temozolomide, or both, and the majority received both. General study findings and limits: Shifts in the top peripheral T cell clonotypes seemed unrelated to pseudoprogression.

The time point denotes: baseline, week 1 (first vaccination visit). The treatment was: pre-vaccination baseline after standard-of-care therapy. Germline V CDR1 and CDR2: KGHSH, LQKENI. Trimming shortened V by 3 bases and J by 0 bases, and 13 bases separated the two germline ends. The length of the CDR3 is 16 residues. The material sequenced was PBMCs, taken from a glioma patient treated with radiotherapy, temozolomide or both. The chain combines TRBV18 with TRBJ2-3, with D tentatively TRBD1 or TRBD2 (5 bases each). This receptor was identified in a young man with glioma. The CDR3 sequence: CASSPRQRTSTDTQYF. In DNA, the CDR3 is TGTGCCAGCTCACCGCGACAGCGGACTAGCACAGATACGCAGTATTTT. Full variable domain (rest looked up from reference TRBV18 and TRBJ2-3): NAGVMQNPRHLVRRRGQEARLRCSPMKGHSHVYWYRQLPEEGLKFMVYLQKENIIDESGMPKERFSAEFPKEGPSILRIQQVVRGDSAAYFCASSPRQRTSTDTQYFGPGTRLTVL.